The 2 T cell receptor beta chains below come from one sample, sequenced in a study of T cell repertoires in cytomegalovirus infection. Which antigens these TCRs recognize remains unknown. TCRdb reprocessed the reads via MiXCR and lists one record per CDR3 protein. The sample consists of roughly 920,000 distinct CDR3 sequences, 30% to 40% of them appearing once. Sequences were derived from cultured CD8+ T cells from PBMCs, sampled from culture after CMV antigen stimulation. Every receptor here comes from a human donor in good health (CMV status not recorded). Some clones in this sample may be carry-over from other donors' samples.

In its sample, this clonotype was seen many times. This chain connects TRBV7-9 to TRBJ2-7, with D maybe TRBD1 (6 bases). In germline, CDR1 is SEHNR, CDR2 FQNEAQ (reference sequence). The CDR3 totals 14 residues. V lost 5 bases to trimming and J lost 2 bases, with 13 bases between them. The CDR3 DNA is TGTGCCAGCAGCCCTCGGGACACCCCCTACGAGCAGTACTTC. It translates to CASSPRDTPYEQYF.

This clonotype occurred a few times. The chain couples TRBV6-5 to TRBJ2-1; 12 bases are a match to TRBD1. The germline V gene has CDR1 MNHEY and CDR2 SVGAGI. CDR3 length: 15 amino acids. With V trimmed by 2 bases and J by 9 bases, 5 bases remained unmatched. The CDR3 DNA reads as TGTGCCAGCAGTTACAGCGGGACAGGGGGCCTTGAGCAGTTCTTC. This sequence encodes CASSYSGTGGLEQFF.